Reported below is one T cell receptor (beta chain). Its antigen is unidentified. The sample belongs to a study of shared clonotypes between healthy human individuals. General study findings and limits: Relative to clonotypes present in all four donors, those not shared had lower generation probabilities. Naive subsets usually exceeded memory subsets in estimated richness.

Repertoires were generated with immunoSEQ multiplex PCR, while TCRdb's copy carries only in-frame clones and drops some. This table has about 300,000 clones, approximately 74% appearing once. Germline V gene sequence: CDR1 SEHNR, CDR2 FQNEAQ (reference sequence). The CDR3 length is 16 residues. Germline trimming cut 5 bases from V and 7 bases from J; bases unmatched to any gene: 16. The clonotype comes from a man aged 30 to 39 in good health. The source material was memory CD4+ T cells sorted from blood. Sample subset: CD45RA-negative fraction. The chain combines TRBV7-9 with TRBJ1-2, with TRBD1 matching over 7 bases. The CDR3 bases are TGTGCCAGCAGCCTCCGCCCGAAGGGGGCGTCCGGTGGCTACACCTTC. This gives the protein CASSLRPKGASGGYTF.